The 24 T cell receptor beta chains below come from one sample, sequenced in a study of cytomegalovirus exposure and HLA in healthy donors. Both 60 Vbeta primers and 13 Jbeta primers went into the PCR. Profiling relied on immunoSEQ multiplex PCR, and the TCRdb table lists in-frame clones only, not all of them. The table has about 260,000 clones, roughly 81% seen once. The sequencing sample was made of PBMCs. These receptors came from a woman aged 40 to 55 in good health and CMV-seropositive.

V usage is TRBV18 and J usage is TRBJ1-3; TRBD1 matches 10 bases. V was clipped by 3 bases and J by 6 bases; unmatched bases: 2. This CDR3 comprises 14 residues. Germline V gene sequence: CDR1 KGHSH, CDR2 LQKENI. The CDR3: CASSPGTGVNTIYF. In nucleotides, the CDR3 is TGTGCCAGCTCACCCGGGACAGGGGTAAACACCATATATTTT. Based on the CDR3 plus reference TRBV18 and TRBJ1-3, the full variable domain is NAGVMQNPRHLVRRRGQEARLRCSPMKGHSHVYWYRQLPEEGLKFMVYLQKENIIDESGMPKERFSAEFPKEGPSILRIQQVVRGDSAAYFCASSPGTGVNTIYFGEGSWLTVV.

The rearrangement links TRBV7-6 to TRBJ2-7; 14 positions match TRBD2. CDR1 SGHVS and CDR2 FNYEAQ come from the germline V gene. The CDR3 is 19 residues long. Germline trimming cut 2 bases from V and 6 bases from J; bases unmatched to any gene: 15. The CDR3 is CASSLPPPGLAGEKREQYF. The CDR3 DNA follows: TGTGCCAGCAGCTTACCCCCTCCGGGACTAGCGGGAGAAAAGCGCGAGCAGTACTTC.

The chain couples TRBV10-3 to TRBJ2-5; 10 nucleotides align to TRBD2. The V and J ends lost 9 bases and 2 bases, in that order; junction bases with no gene match: 12. This CDR3 has 16 residues. Germline lookup yields CDR1 ENHRY and CDR2 SYGVKD. As DNA, the CDR3 is TGTGCCATGAGCGGGAGGGCCGATGAGGCTCAAGAGACCCAGTACTTC. As protein: CAMSGRADEAQETQYF.

The chain recombines TRBV29-1 with TRBJ1-5, with D maybe TRBD1 (6 bases). Germline V lookup: CDR1 SQVTM, CDR2 ANQGSEA. The CDR3 runs 13 residues. V was shortened by 6 bases and J by 4 bases, with 13 bases between the two germline ends. CDR3 amino acids: CSVRTDSNQPQHF. In DNA, the CDR3 is TGCAGCGTCCGGACAGATTCTAATCAGCCCCAGCATTTT.

This clone showed up just a few times. The sample contains more than one DNA sequence encoding this CDR3. The chain couples TRBV19 to TRBJ2-7; the match to TRBD2 covers 10 bases. CDR3 size: 14 residues. V lost 4 bases to trimming and J lost 1 base; unmatched junction nucleotides: 1. The germline V gene has CDR1 LNHDA and CDR2 SQIVND (reference sequence). CDR3 in DNA: TGTGCCAGTAGTAGACTAGCGGGTTCCTACGAGCAGTACTTC. It is translated as CASSRLAGSYEQYF.

The chain links TRBV28 to TRBJ2-7, with D unclear. Germline lookup yields CDR1 MDHEN and CDR2 SYDVKM. V was trimmed by 1 base and J by 6 bases, leaving 13 bases between them. The CDR3 totals 14 residues. CDR3 nucleotides: TGTGCCAGCAGTTTATTACCCAGGCAGAGCGAGCAGTACTTC. It codes for CASSLLPRQSEQYF.

The chain couples TRBV6-5 to TRBJ2-7, with D perhaps TRBD1 (5 bases). Germline V gene lookup returns CDR1 MNHEY and CDR2 SVGAGI. Trimming took 8 bases from V and 7 from J, leaving 18 bases between them. This CDR3 is built from 13 residues. The DNA of the CDR3 is TGTGCCAGCCGACAGCCGTCGGTGGGGGAGCAGTACTTC. It yields the protein CASRQPSVGEQYF.

The rearrangement uses TRBV5-5 and TRBJ1-3; D is uncertain. This CDR3 is 15 amino acids long. The V gene lost 3 bases and the J gene lost 0 bases, with 10 bases spanning the gap. The germline V gene encodes CDR1 SGHKS and CDR2 YYEKEE (reference sequence). CDR3 in amino acids: CASSSGLTSGNTIYF. The CDR3 DNA reads as TGTGCCAGCAGCTCCGGACTTACCTCTGGAAACACCATATATTTT.

A single count supports this clone. The chain has TRBV7-9 and TRBJ1-3; D is unclear. V lost 0 bases, J lost 3 bases, and 6 bases lay in between. Germline assignment: CDR1 SEHNR and CDR2 FQNEAQ (reference sequence). The CDR3 runs 14 residues. CDR3 nucleotide sequence: TGTGCCAGCAGCTTAGCTGGCGGTGGAAACACCATATATTTT. It codes for CASSLAGGGNTIYF.

This clone was detected only a few times. The V and J genes are TRBV28 and TRBJ1-2, with D possibly TRBD1 on 5 matching bases. V was shortened by 8 bases and J by 5 bases, with 6 bases between the two germline ends. Germline values: CDR1 MDHEN, CDR2 SYDVKM. CDR3 length equals 10 residues. The CDR3, as DNA: TGTGCCAGCGCAGGGTATGGCTACACCTTC. Encoded protein: CASAGYGYTF.

This clone appeared a few times. The CDR3 region is CASSLAGLGYTF. The CDR3 DNA follows: TGTGCCAGCAGCTTGGCCGGACTGGGCTACACCTTC. The genes are TRBV11-2 and TRBJ1-2; no definite D call. Germline CDR1 SGHAT, CDR2 FQNNGV. V dropped 3 bases and J dropped 8 bases, with 10 bases sitting between them. The CDR3 covers 12 residues. The entire variable domain, with the rest obtained from reference TRBV11-2 and TRBJ1-2, is as follows: EAGVAQSPRYKIIEKRQSVAFWCNPISGHATLYWYQQILGQGPKLLIQFQNNGVVDDSQLPKDRFSAERLKGVDSTLKIQPAKLEDSAVYLCASSLAGLGYTFGSGTRLTVV.

The genes are TRBV5-1 and TRBJ2-5; 7 bases are a match to TRBD2. J lost 5 bases, V lost 2 bases, and 9 bases had no gene match. CDR3 length equals 15 residues. CDR1 SGHRS and CDR2 YFSETQ come from the germline V gene. CDR3 sequence: CASSFVAGAGETQYF. The CDR3 DNA reads as TGCGCCAGCAGCTTCGTGGCGGGAGCGGGGGAGACCCAGTACTTC.

The chain combines TRBV9 with TRBJ2-7; 7 positions agree with TRBD1. J was trimmed by 2 bases and V by 3 bases; bases with no gene match: 11. In germline, CDR1 is SGDLS, CDR2 YYNGEE. There are 16 residues in the CDR3. CDR3 DNA sequence: TGTGCCAGCAGCGCGACGGTGGGGGACAGAGCCTACGAGCAGTACTTC. It is translated as CASSATVGDRAYEQYF.

This clone was counted a single time. The J gene is TRBJ2-5, the V gene TRBV5-1; D unclear. Germline-derived CDR1 and CDR2 are SGHRS and YFSETQ. The CDR3 has 14 amino acids. Trimming removed 0 bases at V and 0 bases at J, with 6 bases between. The CDR3 protein is CASSLVQYQETQYF. The CDR3 nucleotides read TGCGCCAGCAGCTTGGTTCAGTACCAAGAGACCCAGTACTTC.

The CDR3 spells CASSLSEPRRTDTQYF. The CDR3 DNA sequence: TGTGCCAGCAGTTTATCGGAGCCGAGACGCACAGATACGCAGTATTTT. The chain joins TRBV27 to TRBJ2-3; no clear D. Germline V lookup: CDR1 MNHEY, CDR2 SMNVEV (reference sequence). Trimming left V 0 bases short and J 1 base short, with 11 bases between. This CDR3 comprises 16 residues.

On this clone itself: Compared with germline, one end of the junction differs, possibly owing to a read error. J is TRBJ1-1 and V is TRBV7-9; TRBD1 agrees at 7 bases. This CDR3 region has 14 residues. Germline values: CDR1 SEHNR, CDR2 FQNEAQ (reference sequence). CDR3 amino acids: CSSSPGQRNAEAFF. CDR3 in DNA: TGTTCCAGCAGCCCGGGACAGCGGAACGCTGAAGCTTTCTTT.

This CDR3 is CSVETPGGADGYTF. Here the CDR3 DNA reads TGCAGCGTTGAGACGCCAGGGGGCGCCGATGGCTACACCTTC. The rearrangement uses TRBV29-1 and TRBJ1-2; 8 bases match TRBD1. The germline gives CDR1 SQVTM, CDR2 ANQGSEA. The CDR3 has 14 residues. Trimming at V came to 3 bases and at J to 6 bases, leaving 9 bases not matched to a gene.

J is TRBJ2-1 and V is TRBV7-9; tentatively, D is TRBD1 (6 bases). The CDR3 has 15 residues. V lost 5 bases to trimming and J lost 0 bases, with 11 bases between them. The germline gives CDR1 SEHNR, CDR2 FQNEAQ (reference sequence). The CDR3 coding sequence is TGTGCCAGCAGCGCCGACAGGCTCTCCTACAATGAGCAGTTCTTC. Translated: CASSADRLSYNEQFF.

J is TRBJ2-6 and V is TRBV11-3; 10 bases fit TRBD1. This CDR3 is built from 17 residues. CDR1 and CDR2 (germline): SGHNT, YENEEA. J was trimmed by 0 bases and V by 8 bases; bases with no gene match: 7. As DNA, the CDR3 is TGTGCCAGCTGTCCGGGACAGGGGAGCTCTGGGGCCAACGTCCTGACTTTC. This translates into CASCPGQGSSGANVLTF.

This chain uses TRBV18 with TRBJ2-3; 10 nucleotides align to TRBD2. CDR3 length equals 16 residues. Germline V lookup: CDR1 KGHSH, CDR2 LQKENI. J lost 5 bases, V lost 0 bases, and 5 bases had no gene match. The CDR3 sequence is CASSPPVASGRDTQYF. The CDR3 DNA sequence: TGTGCCAGCTCACCACCGGTTGCTAGCGGGAGAGATACGCAGTATTTT.

The CDR3 is CASSTHTGTRNSNQPQHF. CDR3 sequence (DNA): TGTGCCAGCAGCACCCATACCGGGACAAGAAATAGCAATCAGCCCCAGCATTTT. The rearrangement uses TRBV28 and TRBJ1-5, with D perhaps TRBD1 (6 bases). This CDR3 is 18 amino acids long. Per germline, CDR1 MDHEN and CDR2 SYDVKM. Trimming removed 6 bases from V and 0 bases from J, with 21 bases in between.

V usage is TRBV4-3 and J usage is TRBJ2-1; maybe TRBD1 (5 bases). V lost 0 bases to trimming and J lost 7 bases, with 7 bases between them. The CDR3 is made up of 13 amino acids. Per the germline V gene, CDR1 is LGHNA and CDR2 is YSLEER. The CDR3 coding sequence is TGCGCCAGCAGCCAAGATGCAGGGAATGAGCAGTTCTTC. Encoded protein: CASSQDAGNEQFF.

The chain is built from TRBV5-1 and TRBJ2-5, with 8 bases fitting TRBD1. Unmatched junction bases numbered 10, after V lost 4 bases and J lost 5 bases. CDR1 and CDR2 (germline): SGHRS, YFSETQ. This CDR3 is 15 amino acids long. The CDR3 nucleotides read TGCGCCAGCAGCGGCCGGGACAGGAAGGATGAGACCCAGTACTTC. Amino acid sequence: CASSGRDRKDETQYF. Full variable domain (missing parts from reference TRBV5-1 and TRBJ2-5): KAGVTQTPRYLIKTRGQQVTLSCSPISGHRSVSWYQQTPGQGLQFLFEYFSETQRNKGNFPGRFSGRQFSNSRSEMNVSTLELGDSALYLCASSGRDRKDETQYFGPGTRLLVL.

V gene TRBV27 combines with J gene TRBJ2-3, with 9 bases fitting TRBD2. Per the germline V gene, CDR1 is MNHEY and CDR2 is SMNVEV (reference sequence). V lost 5 bases to trimming and J lost 5 bases; unmatched junction nucleotides: 11. The CDR3 is made up of 16 amino acids. CDR3: CASSNFPGLAQDTQYF. The CDR3 DNA reads TGTGCCAGCAGTAACTTCCCGGGACTAGCACAAGATACGCAGTATTTT.